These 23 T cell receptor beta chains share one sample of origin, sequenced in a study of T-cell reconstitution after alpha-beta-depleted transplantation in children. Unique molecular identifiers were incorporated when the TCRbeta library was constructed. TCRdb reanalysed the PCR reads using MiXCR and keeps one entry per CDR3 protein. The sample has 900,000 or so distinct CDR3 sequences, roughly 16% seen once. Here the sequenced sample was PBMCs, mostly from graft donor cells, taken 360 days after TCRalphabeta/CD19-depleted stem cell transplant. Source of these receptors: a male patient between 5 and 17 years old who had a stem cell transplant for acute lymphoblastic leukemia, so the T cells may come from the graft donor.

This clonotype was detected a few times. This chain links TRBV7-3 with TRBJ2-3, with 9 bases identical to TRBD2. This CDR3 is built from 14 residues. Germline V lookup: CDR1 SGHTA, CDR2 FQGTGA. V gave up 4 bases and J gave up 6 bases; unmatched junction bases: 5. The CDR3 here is CASSSAGGLDTQYF. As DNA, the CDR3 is TGTGCCAGCAGCTCGGCGGGAGGGCTCGATACGCAGTATTTT.

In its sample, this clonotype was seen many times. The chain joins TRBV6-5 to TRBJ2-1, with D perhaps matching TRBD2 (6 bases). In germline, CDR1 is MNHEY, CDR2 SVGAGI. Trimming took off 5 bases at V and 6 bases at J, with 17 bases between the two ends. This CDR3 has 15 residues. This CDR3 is CASSPLFAGLNEQFF. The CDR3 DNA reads TGTGCCAGCAGTCCACTTTTTGCGGGACTCAATGAGCAGTTCTTC.

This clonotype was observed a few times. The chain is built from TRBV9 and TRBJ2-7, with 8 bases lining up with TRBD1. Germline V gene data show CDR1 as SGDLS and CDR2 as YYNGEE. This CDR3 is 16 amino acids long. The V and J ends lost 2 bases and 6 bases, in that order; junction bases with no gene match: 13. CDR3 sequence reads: CASSVVSARGRSEQYF. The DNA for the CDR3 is TGTGCCAGCAGCGTTGTGTCAGCCAGGGGGCGAAGCGAGCAGTACTTC.

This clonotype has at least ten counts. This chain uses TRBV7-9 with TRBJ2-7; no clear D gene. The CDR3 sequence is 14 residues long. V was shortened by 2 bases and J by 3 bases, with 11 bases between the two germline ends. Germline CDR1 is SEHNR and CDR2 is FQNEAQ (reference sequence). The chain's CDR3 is CASSLLISDYEQYF. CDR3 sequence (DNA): TGTGCCAGCAGCTTATTAATCAGCGACTACGAGCAGTACTTC.

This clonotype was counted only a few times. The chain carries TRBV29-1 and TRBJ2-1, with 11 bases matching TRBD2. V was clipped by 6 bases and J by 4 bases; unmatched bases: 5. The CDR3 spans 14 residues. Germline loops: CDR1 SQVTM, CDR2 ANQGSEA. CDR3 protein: CSVATSGSYNEQFF. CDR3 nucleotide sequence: TGCAGCGTCGCAACTAGCGGGAGTTACAATGAGCAGTTCTTC.

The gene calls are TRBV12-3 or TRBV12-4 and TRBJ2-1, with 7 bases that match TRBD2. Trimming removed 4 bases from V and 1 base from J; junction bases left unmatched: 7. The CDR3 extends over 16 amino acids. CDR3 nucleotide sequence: TGTGCCAGCAGTTCCGGACTAGGAGGATCCTACAATGAGCAGTTCTTC. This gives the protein CASSSGLGGSYNEQFF.

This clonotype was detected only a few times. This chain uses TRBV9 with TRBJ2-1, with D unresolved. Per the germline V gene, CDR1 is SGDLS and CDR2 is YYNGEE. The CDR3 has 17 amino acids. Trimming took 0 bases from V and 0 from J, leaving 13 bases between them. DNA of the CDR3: TGTGCCAGCAGCGTAGAAGGCGGATACAGCTCCTACAATGAGCAGTTCTTC. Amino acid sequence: CASSVEGGYSSYNEQFF.

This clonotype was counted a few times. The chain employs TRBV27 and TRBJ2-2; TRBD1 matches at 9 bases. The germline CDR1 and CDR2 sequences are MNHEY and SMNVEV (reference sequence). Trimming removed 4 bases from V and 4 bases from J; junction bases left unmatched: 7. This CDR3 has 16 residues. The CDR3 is CASSYTGTGITGELFF. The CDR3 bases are TGTGCCAGCAGTTACACCGGGACAGGGATCACCGGGGAGCTGTTTTTT.

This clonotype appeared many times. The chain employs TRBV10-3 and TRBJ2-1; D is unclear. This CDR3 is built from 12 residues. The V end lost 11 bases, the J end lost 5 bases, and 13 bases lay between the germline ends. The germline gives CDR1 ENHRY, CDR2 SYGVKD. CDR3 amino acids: CAVSKLHNEQFF. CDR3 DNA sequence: TGTGCCGTCTCCAAGCTCCACAATGAGCAGTTCTTC.

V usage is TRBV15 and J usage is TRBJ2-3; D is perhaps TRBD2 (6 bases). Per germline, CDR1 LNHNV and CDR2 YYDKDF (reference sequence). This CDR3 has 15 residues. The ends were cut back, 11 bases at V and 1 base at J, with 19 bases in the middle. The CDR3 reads CAAARGEVGTDTQYF. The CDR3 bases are TGTGCCGCGGCACGTGGGGAGGTCGGCACAGATACGCAGTATTTT.

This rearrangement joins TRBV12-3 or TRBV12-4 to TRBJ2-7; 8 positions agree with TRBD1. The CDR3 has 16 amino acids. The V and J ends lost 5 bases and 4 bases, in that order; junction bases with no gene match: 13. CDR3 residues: CASSQSGGLSVYEQYF. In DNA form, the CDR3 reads TGTGCCAGCAGTCAATCAGGGGGCCTCAGCGTATACGAGCAGTACTTC.

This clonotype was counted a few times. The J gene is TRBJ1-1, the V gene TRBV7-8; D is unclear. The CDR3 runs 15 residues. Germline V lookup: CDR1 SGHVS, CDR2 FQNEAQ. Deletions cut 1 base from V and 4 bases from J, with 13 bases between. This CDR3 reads CASSLVMGTSTEAFF. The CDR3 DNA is TGTGCCAGCAGCTTAGTGATGGGAACGAGCACTGAAGCTTTCTTT.

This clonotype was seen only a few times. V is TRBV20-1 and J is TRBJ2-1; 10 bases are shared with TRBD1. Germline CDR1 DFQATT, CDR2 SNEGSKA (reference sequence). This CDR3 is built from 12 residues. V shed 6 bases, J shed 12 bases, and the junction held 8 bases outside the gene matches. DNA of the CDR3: TGCAGTGCGAGGATGACAGGGGGCTGGCAGTTCTTC. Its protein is CSARMTGGWQFF.

Written as DNA, the CDR3 is TGTGCCAGCAGCGACCCCCTAGCGGCCCCTCACAATGAGCAGTTCTTC. This encodes CASSDPLAAPHNEQFF. The chain employs TRBV7-3 and TRBJ2-1, with 7 nucleotides matching TRBD2. V lost 5 bases to trimming and J lost 5 bases; unmatched junction nucleotides: 12. Germline-derived CDR1 and CDR2 are SGHTA and FQGTGA. The CDR3 has 16 amino acids. The full variable domain, with the rest looked up from reference TRBV7-3 and TRBJ2-1, is GAGVSQTPSNKVTEKGKYVELRCDPISGHTALYWYRQSLGQGPEFLIYFQGTGAADDSGLPNDRFFAVRPEGSVSTLKIQRTERGDSAVYLCASSDPLAAPHNEQFFGPGTRLTVL.

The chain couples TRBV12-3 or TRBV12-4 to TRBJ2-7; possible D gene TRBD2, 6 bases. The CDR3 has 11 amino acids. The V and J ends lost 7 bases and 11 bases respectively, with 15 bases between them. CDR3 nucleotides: TGTGCCAGCAATTCGGGGGTAGGCGAGTACTTC. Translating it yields CASNSGVGEYF.

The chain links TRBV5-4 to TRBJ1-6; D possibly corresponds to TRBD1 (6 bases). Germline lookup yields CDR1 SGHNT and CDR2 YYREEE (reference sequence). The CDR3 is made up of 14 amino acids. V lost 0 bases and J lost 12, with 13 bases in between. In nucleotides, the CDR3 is TGTGCCAGCAGCTTGGGGGGGCCGACGGTACCCCTCCACTTT. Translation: CASSLGGPTVPLHF.

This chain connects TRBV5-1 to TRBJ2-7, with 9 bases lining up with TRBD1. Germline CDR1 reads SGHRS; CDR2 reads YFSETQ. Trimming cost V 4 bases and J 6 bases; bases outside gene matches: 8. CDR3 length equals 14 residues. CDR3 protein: CASSPDRGWTEQYF. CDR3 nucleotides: TGCGCCAGCAGCCCAGACAGGGGGTGGACCGAGCAGTACTTC.

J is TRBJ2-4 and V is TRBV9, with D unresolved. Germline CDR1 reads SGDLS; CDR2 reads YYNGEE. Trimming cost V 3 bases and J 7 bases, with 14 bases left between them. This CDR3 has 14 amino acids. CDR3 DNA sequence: TGTGCCAGCAGCGCCGACGAGGTGGAGAACATTCAGTACTTC. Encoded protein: CASSADEVENIQYF.

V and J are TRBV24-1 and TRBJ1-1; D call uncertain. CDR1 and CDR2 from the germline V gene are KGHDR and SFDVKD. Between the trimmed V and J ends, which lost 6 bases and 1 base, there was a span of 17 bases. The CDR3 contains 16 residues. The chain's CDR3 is CATSRWARVPNTEAFF. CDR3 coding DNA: TGTGCCACCAGTAGGTGGGCACGGGTCCCGAACACTGAAGCTTTCTTT.

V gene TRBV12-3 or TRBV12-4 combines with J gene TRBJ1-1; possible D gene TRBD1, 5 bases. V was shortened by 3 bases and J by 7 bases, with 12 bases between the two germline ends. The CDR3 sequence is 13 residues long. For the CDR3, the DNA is TGTGCCAGCAGTTTCGGGGCACTTGATGAAGCTTTCTTT. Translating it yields CASSFGALDEAFF.

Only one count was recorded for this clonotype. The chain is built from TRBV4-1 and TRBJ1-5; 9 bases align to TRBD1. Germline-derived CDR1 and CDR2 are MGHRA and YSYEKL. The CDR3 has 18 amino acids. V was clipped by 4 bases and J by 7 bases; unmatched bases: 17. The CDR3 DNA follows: TGCGCCAGCAGCCGATCGGGACAGGGTATTAATTTGGGCCAGCCCCAGCATTTT. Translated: CASSRSGQGINLGQPQHF.

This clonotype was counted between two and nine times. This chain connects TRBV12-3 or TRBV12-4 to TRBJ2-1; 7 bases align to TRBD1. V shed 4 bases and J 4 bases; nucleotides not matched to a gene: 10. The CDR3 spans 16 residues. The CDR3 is CASSWNRDRLYNEQFF. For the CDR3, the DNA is TGTGCCAGCAGTTGGAACCGGGACAGACTTTACAATGAGCAGTTCTTC.

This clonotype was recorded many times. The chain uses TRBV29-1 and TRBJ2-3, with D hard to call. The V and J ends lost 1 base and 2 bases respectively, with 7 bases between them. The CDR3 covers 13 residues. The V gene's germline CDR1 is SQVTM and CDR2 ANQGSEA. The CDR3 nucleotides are TGCAGCGTTGAAGGTCCTCTCACAGATACGCAGTATTTT. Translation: CSVEGPLTDTQYF.